This paragraph reports one TCR beta chain. Time point denoted: acute HCV infection, within 168 days of estimated infection date. Sequencing of hepatitis C virus-specific cells was done ex vivo rather than after in vitro expansion. There are 17 residues in the CDR3. V lost 3 bases, J lost 8 bases, and 12 bases stayed unmatched. The germline CDR1 and CDR2 sequences are SGHRS and YFSETQ. The assay was immunoSEQ multiplex PCR, and TCRdb's table has in-frame clones only and misses some. The sample has 1,200 to 1,500 clones, almost 50% seen once. The data derive from a study of CD8 T cells in acute hepatitis C reinfection. Across the study: Sequences come from NS3-1073-specific CD8+ T cells, during acute infection and after clearance. Study-level findings and limits: About twelve public clonotypes were found regardless of outcome. Preferential TRBV04 and TRBV06 usage appeared in all groups and was not explained by the naive pool.

The clonotype originates from a woman aged 18-30 years with chronic hepatitis C. Sample: HCV NS3-1073 tetramer-sorted CD8+ T cells from PBMCs, taken during acute infection. V and J are TRBV5-1 and TRBJ2-1; 12 nucleotides match TRBD2. Here the CDR3 DNA reads TGCGCCAGCAGCTCAACTACTAGACTAGCGGGGGTCTATGAGCAGTTCTTC. It encodes CASSSTTRLAGVYEQFF.